What follows are 7 T cell receptor beta chains derived from one specimen sequenced in a study of blood T cell repertoires in COVID-19. The method was immunoSEQ multiplex PCR; TCRdb's version includes in-frame clones alone and lacks a portion of them. The sample consists of about 64,000 clones, approximately 90% of them appearing once. The sample consisted of PBMCs or T cells enriched from blood (not recorded which). The receptors stem from a woman in her forties who had recovered from COVID-19.

V and J are TRBV4-1 and TRBJ1-1; D is unclear. CDR1 and CDR2 (germline): MGHRA, YSYEKL. This CDR3 region has 16 residues. Trimming took 1 base from V and 1 from J, leaving 13 bases between them. CDR3 sequence reads: CASSQVATGENTEAFF. The CDR3 region has the DNA TGCGCCAGCAGCCAAGTGGCAACGGGTGAGAACACTGAAGCTTTCTTT.

J is TRBJ1-2 and V is TRBV5-1, with 12 bases lining up with TRBD1. CDR3 size: 16 residues. V dropped 2 bases and J dropped 6; count of bases not matched to a gene: 8. Germline V gene data show CDR1 as SGHRS and CDR2 as YFSETQ. CDR3 amino acids: CASSLPGTGGANGYTF. The CDR3 DNA sequence: TGCGCCAGCAGCTTACCCGGGACAGGGGGCGCAAATGGCTACACCTTC.

The chain employs TRBV18 and TRBJ2-5; 8 bases are a match to TRBD2. This CDR3 has 14 amino acids. CDR1 is KGHSH, CDR2 LQKENI, per germline. V was clipped by 0 bases and J by 3 bases; unmatched bases: 0. The CDR3 here is CASSPPSGEETQYF. In nucleotides, the CDR3 is TGTGCCAGCTCACCACCTAGCGGGGAAGAGACCCAGTACTTC.

The chain has TRBV19 and TRBJ2-6; D possibly corresponds to TRBD1 (6 bases). The V end lost 8 bases, the J end lost 0 bases, and 20 bases lay between the germline ends. Per the germline V gene, CDR1 is LNHDA and CDR2 is SQIVND (reference sequence). The CDR3 is 18 residues long. CDR3 loop: CASLGRQGNPSGANVLTF. The CDR3 DNA is TGTGCCAGTTTGGGGCGGCAGGGGAACCCCTCTGGGGCCAACGTCCTGACTTTC.

The V call is TRBV11-3, the J call TRBJ1-1; D gene unclear. The CDR3 covers 13 residues. CDR1 SGHNT and CDR2 YENEEA come from the germline V gene. Trimming took off 2 bases at V and 5 bases at J, with 9 bases between the two ends. The CDR3 sequence: CASSLRRGTEAFF. CDR3 sequence (DNA): TGTGCCAGCAGCTTAAGGAGAGGGACTGAAGCTTTCTTT.

This clone turned up a few times. The CDR3 nucleotides are TGTGCCAGTAGTCCAGGACAGGCCTCTGGGGCCAACGTCCTGACTTTC. It translates to CASSPGQASGANVLTF. The chain couples TRBV19 to TRBJ2-6; TRBD1 aligns across 7 bases. This CDR3 has 16 amino acids. J was trimmed by 0 bases and V by 5 bases; bases with no gene match: 4. Germline assignment: CDR1 LNHDA and CDR2 SQIVND (reference sequence).

The chain recombines TRBV2 with TRBJ2-3; D is possibly TRBD1 (6 bases). CDR1 is SNHLY, CDR2 FYNNEI, per germline. This CDR3 has 15 amino acids. Trimming stripped 5 bases from V and 6 bases from J, with 18 bases between. In nucleotides, the CDR3 is TGTGCCAGCAGTTCTAGGCGGGCAGGGGTGGATACGCAGTATTTT. Residues: CASSSRRAGVDTQYF.